A single sample gave rise to the 28 T cell receptor beta chains below, sequenced in a study of spatial heterogeneity in lung cancer. TCRdb reprocessed the 5' RACE reads with MiXCR, giving one entry per CDR3 protein. The repertoire holds approximately 3,300 distinct CDR3 sequences, with 25% to 30% as singletons. As for time point: sample taken at primary tumor resection. Unsorted whole RNA of tumor, nontumor lung or frozen PBMC was sequenced. This sample comprised PBMCs, obtained at surgery. The receptors come from a female donor with early-stage non-small cell lung cancer.

As regards this clonotype: The library was built for alpha chains, so this beta chain is an off-target read and its size means little. The chain carries TRBV4-1 and TRBJ2-4, with D uncertain. The V gene's germline CDR1 is MGHRA and CDR2 YSYEKL. V was shortened by 4 bases and J by 2 bases, with 12 bases between the two germline ends. The CDR3 has 15 amino acids. Here the CDR3 reads CASSRLARPKNIQYF. The CDR3 nucleotides are TGCGCCAGCAGCCGCCTGGCACGGCCCAAAAACATTCAGTACTTC.

In the case of this clonotype: This beta chain turned up in a library designed for alpha chains; as an off-target read, its abundance says little. CDR3 residues: CAIKNLAGNTGELFF. CDR3 DNA: TGTGCCATCAAGAATCTAGCGGGAAACACCGGGGAGCTGTTTTTT. The genes are TRBV10-3 and TRBJ2-2, with TRBD2 matching 9 bases. This CDR3 is built from 15 residues. The germline V gene encodes CDR1 ENHRY and CDR2 SYGVKD. Losses at the gene ends were 7 bases for V and 2 bases for J; bases not matched to a gene: 5.

This clonotype was seen a handful of times. Because the library targeted alpha chains, this beta chain is an off-target read whose size means little. The chain is built from TRBV6-1 and TRBJ2-3, with TRBD2 matching 9 bases. The CDR3 has 17 residues. The ends lost 2 bases at V and 5 bases at J; junction bases unmatched: 11. CDR1 and CDR2 (germline): MNHNS, SASEGT. This chain's CDR3 is CASSERFLAGPEDTQYF. DNA for the CDR3: TGTGCCAGCAGTGAAAGGTTTCTAGCGGGACCTGAAGATACGCAGTATTTT.

Regarding this clonotype: Within a library made for alpha chains, this beta chain is off target, and its count is uninformative. The CDR3 protein is CSAGARERGTDTQYF. CDR3 DNA: TGCAGTGCTGGTGCGCGGGAGCGAGGCACAGATACGCAGTATTTT. This chain connects TRBV20-1 to TRBJ2-3; 7 bases map to TRBD2. The CDR3 is 15 residues long. CDR1 and CDR2 from the germline V gene are DFQATT and SNEGSKA (reference sequence). The V gene end was trimmed by 5 bases and the J gene end by 1 base; junction bases not matched to a gene: 9.

By proportion, this clonotype is medium-sized. This beta chain turned up in a library designed for alpha chains; as an off-target read, its abundance says little. V gene TRBV7-3 combines with J gene TRBJ2-1; 13 bases map to TRBD2. V was pared by 5 bases and J by 5 bases, with 3 bases of the junction left unmatched. This CDR3 has 15 amino acids. Germline CDR1 and CDR2: SGHTA and FQGTGA. The CDR3 protein is CASSVGLAGDNEQFF. CDR3 in DNA: TGTGCCAGCAGCGTTGGACTAGCGGGAGACAATGAGCAGTTCTTC.

This clonotype was picked up a small number of times. Little can be read into the size of this beta chain, an off-target read in a library designed for alpha chains. The chain is built from TRBV11-2 and TRBJ2-2; 8 bases line up with TRBD2. Trimming removed 2 bases from V and 4 bases from J; junction bases left unmatched: 6. The germline V gene has CDR1 SGHAT and CDR2 FQNNGV. The CDR3 extends over 16 amino acids. The CDR3 sequence is CASSLTSGQSTGELFF. Written as DNA, the CDR3 is TGTGCCAGCAGCTTAACTAGCGGACAGAGCACCGGGGAGCTGTTTTTT.

About this clonotype: This beta chain represents an off-target read in a library built for alpha chains; its size is of limited meaning. V and J are TRBV4-1 and TRBJ2-7, with D possibly TRBD1 on 5 matching bases. The germline V gene has CDR1 MGHRA and CDR2 YSYEKL. V shed 0 bases and J shed 6 bases, with 18 bases lying between them. CDR3 length: 16 residues. CDR3 nucleotides: TGCGCCAGCAGCCAAGATTTTGTCAGGGCCGCCGGCGAGCAGTACTTC. This gives the protein CASSQDFVRAAGEQYF.

This clonotype was observed a handful of times. A library prepared for alpha chains yielded this beta chain as an off-target read; its size is of little meaning. The V and J genes are TRBV20-1 and TRBJ2-2, with D uncertain. Germline CDR1 and CDR2: DFQATT and SNEGSKA (reference sequence). The CDR3 spans 14 residues. V lost 2 bases and J 4 bases, leaving 11 bases between the germline ends. The CDR3 reads CSARSYKGTGELFF. The DNA of the CDR3 is TGCAGTGCTAGATCCTATAAAGGCACCGGGGAGCTGTTTTTT.

Turning to this clonotype: For a library built for alpha chains, this beta chain is a stray read; little rests on its size. The chain couples TRBV5-5 to TRBJ2-1; the D gene is possibly TRBD2 (6 bases). V lost 1 base to trimming and J lost 10 bases, with 9 bases between them. The germline V gene has CDR1 SGHKS and CDR2 YYEKEE (reference sequence). This CDR3 spans 12 amino acids. The CDR3 nucleotides are TGTGCCAGCAGCTTGCCGGGACTGGAGCAGTTCTTC. Translation gives CASSLPGLEQFF.

This clonotype was seen a few times. This beta chain turned up in a library designed for alpha chains; as an off-target read, its abundance says little. V gene TRBV5-1 combines with J gene TRBJ2-2; 7 bases line up with TRBD1. This CDR3 region has 14 residues. Germline V gives CDR1 SGHRS, CDR2 YFSETQ. The ends lost 4 bases at V and 3 bases at J; junction bases unmatched: 3. The CDR3 DNA reads TGCGCCAGCAGCCTCACAGGGGACACCGGGGAGCTGTTTTTT. Residues: CASSLTGDTGELFF.

On this clonotype itself: Being off target in a library aimed at alpha chains, this beta chain has a size of little meaning. This chain links TRBV5-1 with TRBJ2-6; D ambiguous. There are 16 residues in the CDR3. Germline V lookup: CDR1 SGHRS, CDR2 YFSETQ. The V gene lost 2 bases and the J gene lost 4 bases, with 13 bases spanning the gap. In DNA, the CDR3 is TGCGCCAGCAGCTTTAGGGCGGCTCGAGGGGCCAACGTCCTGACTTTC. Protein: CASSFRAARGANVLTF.

Notes on this clonotype: Within a library made for alpha chains, this beta chain is off target, and its count is uninformative. This chain joins TRBV7-9 and TRBJ2-5; 7 positions match TRBD2. The CDR3 is 12 residues long. The V gene end was trimmed by 3 bases and the J gene end by 5 bases; junction bases not matched to a gene: 0. Germline V CDR1 and CDR2: SEHNR, FQNEAQ (reference sequence). CDR3 loop: CASSFSGETQYF. CDR3 coding DNA: TGTGCCAGCAGCTTTAGCGGGGAGACCCAGTACTTC. The full variable domain, with the rest looked up from reference TRBV7-9 and TRBJ2-5, is DTGVSQNPRHKITKRGQNVTFRCDPISEHNRLYWYRQTLGQGPEFLTYFQNEAQLEKSRLLSDRFSAERPKGSFSTLEIQRTEQGDSAMYLCASSFSGETQYFGPGTRLLVL.

This clonotype has only a few counts. Because this beta chain is a stray read in a library intended to capture alpha chains, its abundance should not be given much weight. The chain uses TRBV20-1 and TRBJ2-5; D unclear. The ends were cut back, 0 bases at V and 5 bases at J, with 4 bases in the middle. Germline-derived CDR1 and CDR2 are DFQATT and SNEGSKA (reference sequence). The length of the CDR3 is 11 residues. The CDR3, as DNA: TGCAGTGCTAGAGATCCGGAGACCCAGTACTTC. Translating gives CSARDPETQYF.

Worth noting for this clonotype: With the library built for alpha chains, this beta chain is off target and its frequency is not meaningful. The chain joins TRBV27 to TRBJ2-2; D is unclear. CDR1 and CDR2 (germline): MNHEY, SMNVEV (reference sequence). This CDR3 comprises 14 residues. Between the trimmed V and J ends, which lost 2 bases and 4 bases, there was a span of 8 bases. CDR3 sequence: CASSLGRATGELFF. The CDR3 DNA reads as TGTGCCAGCAGTTTAGGTCGGGCCACCGGGGAGCTGTTTTTT.

This clonotype is judged medium-sized (0.01 to 0.1%). Because this beta chain is a stray read in a library intended to capture alpha chains, its abundance should not be given much weight. The chain links TRBV3-1 to TRBJ2-5, with D maybe TRBD2 (5 bases). V was clipped by 3 bases and J by 2 bases, with 13 bases between them. The CDR3 spans 15 residues. Germline V CDR1 and CDR2: LGHDT, YNNKEL (reference sequence). The CDR3 loop is CASSQASSAQETQYF. The CDR3 region has the DNA TGTGCCAGCAGCCAGGCGAGTAGCGCTCAAGAGACCCAGTACTTC.

In regard to this clonotype: This beta chain is a stray read from a library made for alpha chains; its abundance is not meaningful. This chain uses TRBV27 with TRBJ2-1, with D perhaps given as TRBD1 or TRBD2 (5 bases each). The CDR3 runs to 14 residues. Trimming removed 4 bases at V and 7 bases at J, with 14 bases between. Germline-derived CDR1 and CDR2 are MNHEY and SMNVEV (reference sequence). The CDR3 DNA is TGTGCCAGCAGTTGGGGGACGGCGCCTAATGAGCAGTTCTTC. This sequence encodes CASSWGTAPNEQFF.

Comment on this clonotype: The library was prepared for alpha chains; this beta chain is a stray read, so its frequency means little. This rearrangement joins TRBV29-1 to TRBJ2-1, with D tentatively TRBD1 (6 bases). Germline V CDR1 and CDR2: SQVTM, ANQGSEA. The CDR3 has 14 residues. V gave up 2 bases and J gave up 4 bases, with 12 bases separating them. CDR3 loop: CSVEQGQGYNEQFF. The CDR3 DNA follows: TGCAGCGTTGAACAGGGGCAGGGGTACAATGAGCAGTTCTTC.

About this clonotype itself: Since the library was made to target alpha chains, this beta chain is a stray read and its abundance is not meaningful. The chain joins TRBV4-1 to TRBJ2-2, with 9 bases matching TRBD1. The CDR3 covers 16 residues. V dropped 5 bases and J dropped 2; count of bases not matched to a gene: 6. From germline, CDR1 is MGHRA and CDR2 YSYEKL. The CDR3 here is CASSINRGRNTGELFF. Written as DNA, the CDR3 is TGCGCCAGCAGCATCAACAGGGGGCGAAACACCGGGGAGCTGTTTTTT.

Remarks on this clonotype: A library made for alpha chains picked up this beta chain off target, so its size means little. V is TRBV29-1 and J is TRBJ2-2; tentatively, D is TRBD2 (6 bases). The CDR3 length is 13 residues. CDR1 is SQVTM, CDR2 ANQGSEA, per germline. Trimming removed 2 bases from V and 3 bases from J, with 7 bases in between. The CDR3 spells CSVEREYTGELFF. The CDR3, as DNA: TGCAGCGTTGAACGGGAGTACACCGGGGAGCTGTTTTTT.

Concerning this clonotype itself: As an off-target read in a library built for alpha chains, this beta chain has a frequency of little significance. The rearrangement joins TRBV11-3 to TRBJ2-5; 7 bases align to TRBD1. The CDR3 runs 16 residues. Losses at the gene ends were 5 bases for V and 2 bases for J; bases not matched to a gene: 11. Germline V CDR1 and CDR2: SGHNT, YENEEA. Written as DNA, the CDR3 is TGTGCCAGCAGCCCTGTGGGACAGACCTATCAAGAGACCCAGTACTTC. This sequence encodes CASSPVGQTYQETQYF.

With regard to this clonotype: This beta chain is a stray sequence in a library constructed for alpha chains; its clone size is not meaningful. The CDR3 is CASSLRASQETQYF. CDR3 DNA: TGTGCCAGCAGCCTCCGGGCCTCACAAGAGACCCAGTACTTC. The chain joins TRBV7-9 to TRBJ2-5; D gene ambiguous. Germline V gene lookup returns CDR1 SEHNR and CDR2 FQNEAQ (reference sequence). This CDR3 spans 14 amino acids. Deletions cut 5 bases from V and 2 bases from J, with 12 bases between.

Note on this clonotype: This beta chain is an unintended read in a library built for alpha chains; its size means little. The rearrangement uses TRBV29-1 and TRBJ2-1, with 8 bases identical to TRBD1. V shed 4 bases, J shed 8 bases, and the junction held 10 bases outside the gene matches. This CDR3 has 14 residues. Germline V CDR1 and CDR2: SQVTM, ANQGSEA. This chain's CDR3 is CSVAGGLRDHEQFF. The CDR3 nucleotides are TGCAGCGTTGCAGGGGGCTTGCGGGATCATGAGCAGTTCTTC.

This clonotype is medium-sized in the sample. The size of this beta chain means little, since it is a stray read in a library made for alpha chains. The chain couples TRBV6-2 or TRBV6-3 to TRBJ2-4; no clear D. With 5 bases removed from V and 3 bases from J, the gap between germline ends came to 20 bases. CDR1 and CDR2 from the germline V gene are MNHEY and SVGEGT. This CDR3 has 17 residues. The DNA of the CDR3 is TGTGCCAGCAGTCCCATCGAGAGTTGGGAAGTCAAAAACATTCAGTACTTC. Amino acid sequence: CASSPIESWEVKNIQYF.

On this clonotype itself: This beta chain came through as a stray read in a library set up for alpha chains, and its size says little. The J gene is TRBJ2-1, the V gene TRBV28; D possibly uses TRBD1 or TRBD2 (5 bases each). The V gene lost 7 bases and the J gene lost 4 bases, with 17 bases spanning the gap. This CDR3 comprises 15 residues. Germline CDR1 and CDR2: MDHEN and SYDVKM. The CDR3 reads CASTGPGTDYNEQFF. The CDR3 bases are TGTGCCAGCACTGGACCCGGGACGGATTACAATGAGCAGTTCTTC.

Of note for this clonotype: The library was designed around alpha chains, so this beta chain is a stray read whose abundance carries little weight. The chain employs TRBV28 and TRBJ2-5; D may be TRBD1 (6 bases). There are 14 residues in the CDR3. The germline V gene encodes CDR1 MDHEN and CDR2 SYDVKM. With 2 bases removed from V and 6 bases from J, the gap between germline ends came to 13 bases. CDR3 sequence reads: CASSLPEQGKTQYF. CDR3 nucleotides: TGTGCCAGCAGTTTACCGGAACAGGGCAAGACCCAGTACTTC.

To note about this clonotype: The library was prepared for alpha chains; this beta chain is a stray read, so its frequency means little. The V call is TRBV12-3 or TRBV12-4, the J call TRBJ2-5, with TRBD2 as a possible D gene (5 bases). V lost 4 bases, J lost 3 bases, and 18 bases lay in between. The CDR3 totals 16 residues. For the CDR3, the DNA is TGTGCCAGCAGTTACCGGGGTCCGGGTTTAGAAGAGACCCAGTACTTC. This codes for CASSYRGPGLEETQYF.

By sample share, this clonotype is medium-sized. Since the library was made to target alpha chains, this beta chain is a stray read and its abundance is not meaningful. The chain combines TRBV30 with TRBJ2-1, with D unclear. CDR3 length: 13 amino acids. The ends were cut back, 4 bases at V and 0 bases at J, with 7 bases in the middle. Germline CDR1 is GTSNPN and CDR2 is SVGIG (reference sequence). The CDR3 spells CAWTWSSYNEQFF. DNA for the CDR3: TGTGCCTGGACTTGGAGCTCCTACAATGAGCAGTTCTTC.

This clonotype was counted only a few times. The library was designed around alpha chains, so this beta chain is a stray read whose abundance carries little weight. The chain links TRBV4-1 to TRBJ2-1; D is unresolved. The V gene lost 0 bases and the J gene lost 2 bases, with 8 bases spanning the gap. The germline V gene encodes CDR1 MGHRA and CDR2 YSYEKL. CDR3 size: 15 residues. CDR3: CASSQDLLAYNEQFF. The CDR3 nucleotides are TGCGCCAGCAGCCAAGATTTGCTAGCCTACAATGAGCAGTTCTTC.